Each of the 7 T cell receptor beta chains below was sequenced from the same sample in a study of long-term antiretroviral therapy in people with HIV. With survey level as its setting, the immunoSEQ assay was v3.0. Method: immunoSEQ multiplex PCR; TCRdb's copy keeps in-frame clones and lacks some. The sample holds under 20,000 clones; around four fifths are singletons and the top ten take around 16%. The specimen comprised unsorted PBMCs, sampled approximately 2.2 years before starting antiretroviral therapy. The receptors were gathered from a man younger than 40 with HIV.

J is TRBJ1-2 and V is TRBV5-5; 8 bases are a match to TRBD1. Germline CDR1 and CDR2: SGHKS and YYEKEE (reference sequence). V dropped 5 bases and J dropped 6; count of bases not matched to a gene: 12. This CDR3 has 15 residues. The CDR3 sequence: CASSVGLDREDGYTF. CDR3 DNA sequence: TGTGCCAGCAGTGTGGGTTTGGACAGGGAAGATGGCTACACCTTC.

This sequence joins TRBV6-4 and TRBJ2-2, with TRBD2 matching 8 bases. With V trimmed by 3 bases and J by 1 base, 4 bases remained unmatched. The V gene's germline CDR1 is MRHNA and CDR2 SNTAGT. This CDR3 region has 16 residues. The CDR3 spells CASSDGLAGNTGELFF. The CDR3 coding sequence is TGTGCCAGCAGTGATGGTCTAGCGGGGAACACCGGGGAGCTGTTTTTT.

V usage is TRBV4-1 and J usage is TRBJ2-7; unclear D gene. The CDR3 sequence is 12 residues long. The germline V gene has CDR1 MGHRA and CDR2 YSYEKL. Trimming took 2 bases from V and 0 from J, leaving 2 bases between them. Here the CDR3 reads CASSQSSYEQYF. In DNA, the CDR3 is TGCGCCAGCAGCCAATCCTCCTACGAGCAGTACTTC.

The DNA for the CDR3 is TGTGCCAGCACTTATATAACAGGGGGCGAAATCGGAGATGGCTACACCTTC. Translated: CASTYITGGEIGDGYTF. This chain links TRBV27 with TRBJ1-2; 9 bases fit TRBD1. Germline V lookup: CDR1 MNHEY, CDR2 SMNVEV (reference sequence). V gave up 7 bases and J gave up 6 bases; unmatched junction bases: 18. This CDR3 spans 17 amino acids.

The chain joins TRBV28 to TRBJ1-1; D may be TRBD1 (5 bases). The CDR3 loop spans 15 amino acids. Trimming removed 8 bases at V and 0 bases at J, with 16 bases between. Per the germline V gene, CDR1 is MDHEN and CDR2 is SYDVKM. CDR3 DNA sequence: TGTGCCAGCTGGGGGACCCCCCCAGTGAACACTGAAGCTTTCTTT. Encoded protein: CASWGTPPVNTEAFF.

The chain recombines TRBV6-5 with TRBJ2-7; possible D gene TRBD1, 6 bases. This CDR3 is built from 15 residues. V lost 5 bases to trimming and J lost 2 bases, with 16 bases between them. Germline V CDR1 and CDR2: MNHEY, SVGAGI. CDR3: CASSLKQGPTYEQYF. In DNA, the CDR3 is TGTGCCAGCAGTCTTAAACAGGGTCCGACCTACGAGCAGTACTTC.

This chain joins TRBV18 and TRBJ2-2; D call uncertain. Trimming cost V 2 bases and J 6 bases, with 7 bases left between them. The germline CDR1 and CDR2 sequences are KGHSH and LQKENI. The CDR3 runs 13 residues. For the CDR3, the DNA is TGTGCCAGCTCACCAGAAAGCTCCGGGGAGCTGTTTTTT. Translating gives CASSPESSGELFF.